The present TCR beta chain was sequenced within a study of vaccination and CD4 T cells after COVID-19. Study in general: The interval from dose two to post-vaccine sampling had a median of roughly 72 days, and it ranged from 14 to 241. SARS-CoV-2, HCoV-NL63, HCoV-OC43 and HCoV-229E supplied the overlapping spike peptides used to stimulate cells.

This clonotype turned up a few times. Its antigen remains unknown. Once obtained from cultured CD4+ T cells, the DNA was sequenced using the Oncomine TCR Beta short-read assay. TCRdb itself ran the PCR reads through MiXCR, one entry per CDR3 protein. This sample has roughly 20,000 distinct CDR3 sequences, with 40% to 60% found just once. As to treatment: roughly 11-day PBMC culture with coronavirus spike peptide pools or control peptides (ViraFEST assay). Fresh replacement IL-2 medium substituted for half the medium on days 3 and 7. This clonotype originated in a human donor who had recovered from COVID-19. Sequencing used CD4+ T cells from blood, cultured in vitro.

This CDR3 reads CSVTAGGETQYF. CDR3 nucleotide sequence: TGCAGCGTGACGGCTGGGGGAGAGACCCAGTACTTC. The J gene is TRBJ2-5, the V gene TRBV29-1, with D perhaps being TRBD1 or TRBD2 (5 bases each). The CDR3 is made up of 12 amino acids. Per germline, CDR1 SQVTM and CDR2 ANQGSEA. Trimming took off 6 bases at V and 4 bases at J, with 12 bases between the two ends.